The sequence of this TCR beta chain was determined in a study of immune heterogeneity within non-small cell lung tumors. Study-level results: Individual patients had largely distinct high-frequency T-cell receptor beta clonotypes. Different tumor locations in one patient shared dominant CDR3 beta clonotypes yet harbored unique high-frequency clones. Higher local tumor mutational burden went with moderately higher local T-cell clonality, R about 0.36.

This clonotype occurred many times. Its antigen is undetermined. Multiplex PCR amplified the TCR beta CDR3 region. Its first round ran for around 11 cycles with 32 V and 13 J primers. MiXCR, run by TCRdb on the multiplex PCR reads, gives a single entry per CDR3 protein. The data show roughly 11,000 distinct CDR3 sequences, 30% seen once. The template for each sample was around 540 ng of genomic DNA, which had been extracted from bulk tumor tissue. Several far-apart biopsies were taken per primary tumor during surgery. Untreated, newly diagnosed non-small cell lung cancer patients underwent curative surgery. Individuals who provided samples were patients with newly diagnosed non-small cell lung cancer who were having surgery with curative intent. The material sequenced was lung tumor tissue. This TCR came from a woman aged 50 to 60 with non-small cell lung cancer.

CDR3 nucleotides: TGTGCCAGCAGCTTTCTAGACGGAGATAATTCACCCCTCCACTTT. This gives the protein CASSFLDGDNSPLHF. V gene TRBV5-6 combines with J gene TRBJ1-6, with no clear D. The CDR3 runs to 15 residues. The V gene's germline CDR1 is SGHDT and CDR2 YYEEEE. V was cut by 2 bases and J by 5 bases, with 11 bases left in between.